This TCR beta chain stems from a study of blood T cell repertoires in COVID-19. In the original processing: Nucleated cell number was recorded as an estimate derived from reference gene primer amplification. TCRdb keeps only in-frame clones here, not all; method: immunoSEQ multiplex PCR. V and J calls and clone size are copied from that table; D and trimming were computed from the DNA. The data show roughly 280,000 clones, around 84% seen once. It was during active infection that Seattle patients were enrolled and then longitudinally followed. V was cut by 4 bases and J by 0 bases, with 13 bases left in between. CDR3 length: 17 residues. Looked up from germline, CDR1 is LNHDA and CDR2 is SQIVND (reference sequence).

The V gene is TRBV19, the J gene TRBJ2-6; D may be TRBD1 (5 bases). Sequenced sample: peripheral blood. This clonotype was obtained from a woman aged 60-70 years with COVID-19, enrolled during active disease. The CDR3: CASSRHRISSGANVLTF. As DNA, the CDR3 is TGTGCCAGTAGTAGACACAGGATTAGCTCTGGGGCCAACGTCCTGACTTTC.